The text below deals with one TCR beta chain. The target antigen is unknown. The sample originates from a study of cytomegalovirus exposure and HLA in healthy donors. General study findings and limits: Researchers counted approximately 160 TCR beta chains as cytomegalovirus-associated. According to a subsequent analysis, TCR clusters identified in the first cohort showed a tendency to co-occur across the 100 to 150 validation repertoires. CMV antigen specificity was confirmed in vitro for three CMV-associated chains. For most TCR sequences rarity was the rule, although some public TCRs occurred in many donors.

Repertoires were generated with immunoSEQ multiplex PCR, while TCRdb's copy carries only in-frame clones and drops some. The sample comprises about 160,000 clones, approximately 96% of which are singletons, and around 0.9% rests with the top ten. This sequence originates from a woman under 30 in good health and CMV-seronegative. Sequenced input: PBMCs.

CDR3 protein: CASIAGGSTDTQYF. CDR3 DNA: TGTGCCAGCATCGCTGGGGGGAGCACAGATACGCAGTATTTT. The chain employs TRBV7-9 and TRBJ2-3; weak D call: TRBD2 (6 bases). The CDR3 is 14 amino acids. The V gene's germline CDR1 is SEHNR and CDR2 FQNEAQ (reference sequence). V lost 7 bases to trimming and J lost 0 bases, with 11 bases between them.